The 11 T cell receptor beta chains given below trace back to one sample, sequenced in a study of ipilimumab plus nivolumab after autologous stem cell transplantation. Sequencing was performed with immunoSEQ multiplex PCR; in TCRdb, only in-frame clones are kept and a portion is missing. Among about 12,000 clones listed, about 70% were seen once. The source material was PBMCs, sampled in a trial of ipilimumab plus nivolumab as post-transplant consolidation. Every receptor here comes from a male donor with multiple myeloma.

CDR3 in DNA: TGTGCCAGTAGTAGTCAACTACTAGCAAGCAATCAGCCCCAGCATTTT. The encoded protein is CASSSQLLASNQPQHF. The chain recombines TRBV19 with TRBJ1-5; no clear D. The V end lost 4 bases, the J end lost 1 base, and 14 bases lay between the germline ends. Germline assignment: CDR1 LNHDA and CDR2 SQIVND (reference sequence). The CDR3 consists of 16 residues.

The chain joins TRBV7-3 to TRBJ1-2; 7 bases map to TRBD1. CDR3 length: 15 amino acids. V gave up 2 bases and J gave up 2 bases; unmatched junction bases: 5. Germline CDR1 reads SGHTA; CDR2 reads FQGTGA. The CDR3 region is CASSLPLTGNYGYTF. The CDR3 DNA sequence: TGTGCCAGCAGCTTACCGCTGACAGGGAACTATGGCTACACCTTC.

CDR3 sequence: CASSVGWGGIYGYTF. The CDR3 region has the DNA TGTGCCAGCAGTGTAGGTTGGGGAGGAATCTATGGCTACACCTTC. V is TRBV2 and J is TRBJ1-2; D call uncertain. CDR1 SNHLY and CDR2 FYNNEI come from the germline V gene. The CDR3 consists of 15 residues. Trimming removed 4 bases at V and 4 bases at J, with 16 bases between.

A single count supports this clone. The V call is TRBV2, the J call TRBJ2-1; a weak D match, TRBD2 (7 bases). Trimming removed 8 bases from V and 7 bases from J, with 21 bases in between. Per germline, CDR1 SNHLY and CDR2 FYNNEI. This CDR3 contains 15 residues. This chain's CDR3 is CASYYVRGGQNEQFF. The CDR3 DNA reads TGTGCCAGCTATTATGTGAGGGGGGGCCAGAATGAGCAGTTCTTC.

The DNA of the CDR3 is TGCGCCAGCAGCCTGGGACAGGTTGACTACGAGCAGTACTTC. Its translation is CASSLGQVDYEQYF. The rearrangement joins TRBV5-1 to TRBJ2-7; 8 bases map to TRBD1. Germline CDR1 is SGHRS and CDR2 is YFSETQ. This CDR3 has 14 residues. The V segment lost 4 bases and the J segment 3 bases; nucleotides outside the gene matches: 6.

Regarding this clone: The junction and the germline gene differ at one end; a read error may be behind it. The chain recombines TRBV6-1 with TRBJ2-5; a weak D match, TRBD2 (7 bases). Per germline, CDR1 MNHNS and CDR2 SASEGT. This CDR3 region has 16 residues. The CDR3 protein is CASREGGGLRRETQYF. The DNA for the CDR3 is TGTGCCAGCAGGGAAGGGGGGGGCCTGAGGCGAGAGACCCAGTACTTC.

The chain is built from TRBV5-1 and TRBJ1-6; D remains unclear. The CDR3 runs to 14 residues. Trimming left V 3 bases short and J 0 bases short, with 4 bases between. Germline CDR1 and CDR2: SGHRS and YFSETQ. The CDR3 bases are TGCGCCAGCAGCTCACGCTCCTATAATTCACCCCTCCACTTT. Its translation: CASSSRSYNSPLHF.

The chain carries TRBV27 and TRBJ1-2; D is unclear. V was cut by 2 bases and J by 1 base, with 20 bases left in between. Germline V CDR1 and CDR2: MNHEY, SMNVEV (reference sequence). The CDR3 totals 18 residues. CDR3 in amino acids: CASSLRPVGVLRNYGYTF. CDR3 nucleotides: TGTGCCAGCAGTTTAAGGCCTGTCGGGGTGCTTCGTAACTATGGCTACACCTTC.

The V call is TRBV30, the J call TRBJ1-1; 10 bases agree with TRBD1. The CDR3 loop spans 16 amino acids. V was clipped by 2 bases and J by 8 bases; unmatched bases: 14. The V gene's germline CDR1 is GTSNPN and CDR2 SVGIG (reference sequence). Written as DNA, the CDR3 is TGTGCCTGGAGTACCCCCTCCGGGACAGGGGTGCTGGAAGCTTTCTTT. The encoded protein is CAWSTPSGTGVLEAFF.

V usage is TRBV19 and J usage is TRBJ2-7; 7 nucleotides match TRBD1. Germline CDR1 and CDR2: LNHDA and SQIVND (reference sequence). V gave up 5 bases and J gave up 2 bases; unmatched junction bases: 6. The CDR3 consists of 14 residues. Written as DNA, the CDR3 is TGTGCCAGTAGTTTACGGGACAGCCCCTACGAGCAGTACTTC. It specifies CASSLRDSPYEQYF.

The gene calls are TRBV4-2 and TRBJ2-1, with D hard to call. V lost 0 bases to trimming and J lost 5 bases, with 17 bases between them. The CDR3 is made up of 17 amino acids. CDR1 and CDR2 from the germline V gene are LGHNA and YNFKEQ. Here the CDR3 reads CASSQEPVGITNNEQFF. Written as DNA, the CDR3 is TGTGCCAGCAGCCAAGAACCGGTGGGAATAACAAACAATGAGCAGTTCTTC.